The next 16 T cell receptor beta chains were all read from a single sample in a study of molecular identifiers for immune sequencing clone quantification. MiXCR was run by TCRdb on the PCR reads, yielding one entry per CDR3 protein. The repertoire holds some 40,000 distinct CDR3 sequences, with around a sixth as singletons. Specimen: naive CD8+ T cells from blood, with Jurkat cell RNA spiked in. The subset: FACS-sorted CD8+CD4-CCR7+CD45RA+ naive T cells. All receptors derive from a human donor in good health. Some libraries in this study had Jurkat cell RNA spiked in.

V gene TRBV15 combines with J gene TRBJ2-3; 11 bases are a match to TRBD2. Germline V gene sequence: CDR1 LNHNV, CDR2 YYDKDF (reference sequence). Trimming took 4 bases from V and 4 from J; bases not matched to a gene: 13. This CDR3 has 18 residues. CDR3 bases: TGTGCCACCAGCAACACTTTGAATAGCGGGAGGGAGGCAGATACGCAGTATTTT. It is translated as CATSNTLNSGREADTQYF.

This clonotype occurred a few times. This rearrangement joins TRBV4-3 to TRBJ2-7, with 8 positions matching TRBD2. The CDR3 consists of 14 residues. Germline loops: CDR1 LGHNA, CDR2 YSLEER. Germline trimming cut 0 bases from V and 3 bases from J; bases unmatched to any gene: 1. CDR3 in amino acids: CASSQDGTSYEQYF. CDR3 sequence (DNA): TGCGCCAGCAGCCAAGACGGGACTAGCTACGAGCAGTACTTC.

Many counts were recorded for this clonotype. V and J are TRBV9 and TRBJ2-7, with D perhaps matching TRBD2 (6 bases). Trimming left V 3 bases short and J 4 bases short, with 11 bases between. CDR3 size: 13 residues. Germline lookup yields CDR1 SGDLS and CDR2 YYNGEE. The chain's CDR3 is CASSAGTEYEQYF. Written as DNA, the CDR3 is TGTGCCAGCAGCGCCGGGACTGAATACGAGCAGTACTTC.

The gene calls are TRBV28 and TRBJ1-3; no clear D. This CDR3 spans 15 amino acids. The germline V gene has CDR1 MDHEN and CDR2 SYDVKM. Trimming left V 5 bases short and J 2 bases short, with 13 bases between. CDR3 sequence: CASSPPENPGNTIYF. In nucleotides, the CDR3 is TGTGCCAGCAGTCCGCCAGAAAATCCTGGAAACACCATATATTTT.

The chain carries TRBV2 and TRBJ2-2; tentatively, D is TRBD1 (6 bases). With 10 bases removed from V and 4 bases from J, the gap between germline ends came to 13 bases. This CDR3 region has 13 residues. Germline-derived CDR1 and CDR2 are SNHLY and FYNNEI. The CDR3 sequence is CANRVAVTGELFF. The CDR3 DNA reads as TGTGCCAACAGGGTGGCGGTCACCGGGGAGCTGTTTTTT.

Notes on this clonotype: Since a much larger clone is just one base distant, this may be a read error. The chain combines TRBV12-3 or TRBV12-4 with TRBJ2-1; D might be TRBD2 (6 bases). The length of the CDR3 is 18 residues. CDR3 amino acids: CVSSLIGRSALGSVEQFF. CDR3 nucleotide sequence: TGTGTCAGCAGTTTAATCGGGAGAAGCGCCCTAGGGTCTGTTGAGCAGTTCTTC.

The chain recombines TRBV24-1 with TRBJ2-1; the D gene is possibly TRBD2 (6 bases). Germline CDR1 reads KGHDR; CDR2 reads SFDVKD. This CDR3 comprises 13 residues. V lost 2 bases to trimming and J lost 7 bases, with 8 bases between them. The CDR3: CATSDSSANEQFF. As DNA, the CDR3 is TGTGCCACCAGTGATTCTAGCGCGAATGAGCAGTTCTTC.

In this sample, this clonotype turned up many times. In nucleotides, the CDR3 is TGCAGCGTTGATACTAGTTGGGTTGAGCAGTTCTTC. It encodes CSVDTSWVEQFF. V gene TRBV29-1 combines with J gene TRBJ2-1; D is possibly TRBD2 (5 bases). Germline V gives CDR1 SQVTM, CDR2 ANQGSEA. This CDR3 region has 12 residues. V gave up 3 bases and J gave up 9 bases, with 12 bases separating them.

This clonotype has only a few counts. The CDR3 region has the DNA TGTGCCAGCAGTCACACAGGGGAAGAGACCCAGTACTTC. Residues: CASSHTGEETQYF. This chain links TRBV28 with TRBJ2-5, with 7 bases identical to TRBD1. This CDR3 has 13 amino acids. J lost 3 bases, V lost 5 bases, and 3 bases had no gene match. The germline gives CDR1 MDHEN, CDR2 SYDVKM.

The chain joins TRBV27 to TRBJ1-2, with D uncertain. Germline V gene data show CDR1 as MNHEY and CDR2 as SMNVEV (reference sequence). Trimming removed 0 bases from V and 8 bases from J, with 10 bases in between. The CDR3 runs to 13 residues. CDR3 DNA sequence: TGTGCCAGCAGTTTATCGTCAGTCGGCGGCTACACCTTC. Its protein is CASSLSSVGGYTF.

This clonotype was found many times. The CDR3 loop is CASSLGLAGPGTQYF. As DNA, the CDR3 is TGCGCCAGCAGCTTGGGGCTAGCGGGGCCCGGTACGCAGTATTTT. The chain recombines TRBV5-1 with TRBJ2-3; TRBD2 agrees at 9 bases. This CDR3 contains 15 residues. Per the germline V gene, CDR1 is SGHRS and CDR2 is YFSETQ. With V trimmed by 0 bases and J by 8 bases, 7 bases remained unmatched.

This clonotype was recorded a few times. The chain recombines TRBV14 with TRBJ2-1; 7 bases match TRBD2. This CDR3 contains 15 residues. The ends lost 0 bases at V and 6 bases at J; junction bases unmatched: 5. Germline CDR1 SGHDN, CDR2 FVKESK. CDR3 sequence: CASSQDLWGGNEQFF. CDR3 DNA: TGTGCCAGCAGCCAAGATCTTTGGGGGGGCAATGAGCAGTTCTTC.

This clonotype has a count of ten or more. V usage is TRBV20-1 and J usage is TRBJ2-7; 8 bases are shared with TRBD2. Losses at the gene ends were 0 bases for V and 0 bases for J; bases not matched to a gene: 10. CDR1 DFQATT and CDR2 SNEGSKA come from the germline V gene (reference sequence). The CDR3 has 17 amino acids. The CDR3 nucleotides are TGCAGTGCTAGAGATCCCGGGGGGGGGGAGAGCTCCTACGAGCAGTACTTC. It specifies CSARDPGGGESSYEQYF.

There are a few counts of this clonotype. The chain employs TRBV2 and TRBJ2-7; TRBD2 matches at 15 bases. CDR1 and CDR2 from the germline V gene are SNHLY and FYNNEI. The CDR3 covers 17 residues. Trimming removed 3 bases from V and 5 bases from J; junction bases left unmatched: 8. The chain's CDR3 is CASSDPRTSGRGNEQYF. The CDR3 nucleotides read TGTGCCAGCAGTGACCCCCGGACTAGCGGGAGGGGAAACGAGCAGTACTTC.

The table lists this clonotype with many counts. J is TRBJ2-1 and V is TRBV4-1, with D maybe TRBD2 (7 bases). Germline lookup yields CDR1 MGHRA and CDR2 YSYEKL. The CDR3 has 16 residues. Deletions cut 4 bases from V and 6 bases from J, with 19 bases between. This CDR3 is CASSPGGRGGSNEQFF. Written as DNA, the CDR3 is TGCGCCAGCAGCCCGGGGGGCCGAGGCGGATCCAATGAGCAGTTCTTC.

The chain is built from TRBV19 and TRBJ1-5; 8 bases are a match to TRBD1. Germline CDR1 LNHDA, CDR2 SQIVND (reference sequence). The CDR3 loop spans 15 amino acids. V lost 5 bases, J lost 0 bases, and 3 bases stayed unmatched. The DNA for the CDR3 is TGTGCCAGTAGTCCCGGGACAGGTAGCAATCAGCCCCAGCATTTT. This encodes CASSPGTGSNQPQHF.